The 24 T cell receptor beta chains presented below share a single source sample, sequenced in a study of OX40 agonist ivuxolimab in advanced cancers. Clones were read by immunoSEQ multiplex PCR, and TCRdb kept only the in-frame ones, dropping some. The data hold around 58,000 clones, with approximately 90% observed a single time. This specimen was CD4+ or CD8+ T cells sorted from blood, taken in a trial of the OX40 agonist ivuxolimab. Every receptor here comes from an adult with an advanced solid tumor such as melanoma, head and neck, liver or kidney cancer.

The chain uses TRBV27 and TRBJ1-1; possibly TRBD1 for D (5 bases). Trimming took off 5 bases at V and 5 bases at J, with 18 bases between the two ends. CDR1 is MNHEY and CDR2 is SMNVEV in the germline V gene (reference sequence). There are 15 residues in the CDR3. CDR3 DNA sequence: TGTGCCAGCAGTCGGGCAGAGGGGTCGAGGACTGAAGCTTTCTTT. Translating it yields CASSRAEGSRTEAFF.

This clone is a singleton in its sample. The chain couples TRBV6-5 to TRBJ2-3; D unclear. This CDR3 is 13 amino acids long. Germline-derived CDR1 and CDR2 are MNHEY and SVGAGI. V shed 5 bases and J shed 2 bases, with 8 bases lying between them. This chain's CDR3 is CASSNQYTDTQYF. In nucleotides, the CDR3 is TGTGCCAGCAGTAACCAATACACAGATACGCAGTATTTT.

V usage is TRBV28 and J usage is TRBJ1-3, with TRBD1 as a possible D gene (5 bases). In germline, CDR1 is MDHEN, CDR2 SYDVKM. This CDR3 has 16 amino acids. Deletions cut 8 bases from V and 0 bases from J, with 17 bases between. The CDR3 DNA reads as TGTGCCAGCTTCCAGGGCATTGGGATCTCTGGAAACACCATATATTTT. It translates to CASFQGIGISGNTIYF.

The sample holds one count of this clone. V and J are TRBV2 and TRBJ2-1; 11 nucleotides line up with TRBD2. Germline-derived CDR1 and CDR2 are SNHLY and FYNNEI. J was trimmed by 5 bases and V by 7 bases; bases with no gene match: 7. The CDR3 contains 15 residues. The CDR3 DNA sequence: TGTGCCAGCATCCTTAGCGGGAGGGCGGACAATGAGCAGTTCTTC. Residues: CASILSGRADNEQFF.

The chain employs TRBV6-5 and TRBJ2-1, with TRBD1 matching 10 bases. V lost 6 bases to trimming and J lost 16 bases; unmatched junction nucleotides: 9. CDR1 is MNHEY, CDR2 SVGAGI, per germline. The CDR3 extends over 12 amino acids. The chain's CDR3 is CASRPETGGIFF. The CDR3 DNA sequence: TGTGCCAGCAGACCCGAGACAGGGGGCATTTTCTTC.

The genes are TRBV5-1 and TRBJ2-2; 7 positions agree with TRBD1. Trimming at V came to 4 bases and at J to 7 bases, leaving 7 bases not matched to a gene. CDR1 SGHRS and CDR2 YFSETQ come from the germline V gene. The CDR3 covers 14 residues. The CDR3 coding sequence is TGCGCCAGCAGCCTACAGGGGTACGGCGGGGAGCTGTTTTTT. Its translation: CASSLQGYGGELFF.

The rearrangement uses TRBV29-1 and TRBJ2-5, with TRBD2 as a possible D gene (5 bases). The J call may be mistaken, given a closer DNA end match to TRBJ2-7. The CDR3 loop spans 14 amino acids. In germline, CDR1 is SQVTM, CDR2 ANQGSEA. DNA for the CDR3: TGCAGCGTTGTCGTAGAGGGCCGCTCCTACGAGCAGTACTTC. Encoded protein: CSVVVEGRSYEQYF.

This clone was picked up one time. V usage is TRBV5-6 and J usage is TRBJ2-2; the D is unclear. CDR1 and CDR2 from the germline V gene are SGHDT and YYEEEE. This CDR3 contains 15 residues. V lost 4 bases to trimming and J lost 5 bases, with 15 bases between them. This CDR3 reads CASSPGKTATGELFF. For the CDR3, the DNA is TGTGCCAGCAGCCCAGGCAAAACAGCAACCGGGGAGCTGTTTTTT.

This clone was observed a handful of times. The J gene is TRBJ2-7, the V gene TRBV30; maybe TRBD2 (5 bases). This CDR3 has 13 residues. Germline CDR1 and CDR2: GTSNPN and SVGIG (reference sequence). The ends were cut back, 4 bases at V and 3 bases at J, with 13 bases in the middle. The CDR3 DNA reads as TGTGCCTGGACCTACGGGATCTACTACGAGCAGTACTTC. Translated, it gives CAWTYGIYYEQYF.

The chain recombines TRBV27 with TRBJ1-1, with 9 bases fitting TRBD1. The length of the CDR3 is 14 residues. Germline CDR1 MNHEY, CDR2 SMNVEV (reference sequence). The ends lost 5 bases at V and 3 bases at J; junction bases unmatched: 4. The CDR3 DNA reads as TGTGCCAGCAGTGGACAGGGGCGGCACACTGAAGCTTTCTTT. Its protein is CASSGQGRHTEAFF.

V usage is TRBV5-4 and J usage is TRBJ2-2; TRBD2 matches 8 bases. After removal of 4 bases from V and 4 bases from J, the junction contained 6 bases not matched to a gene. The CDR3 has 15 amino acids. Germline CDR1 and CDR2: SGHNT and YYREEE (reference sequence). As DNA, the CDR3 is TGTGCCAGCAGCCAAGCGGGGGTAGGCACCGGGGAGCTGTTTTTT. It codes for CASSQAGVGTGELFF. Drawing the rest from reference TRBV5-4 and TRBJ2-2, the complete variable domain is ETGVTQSPTHLIKTRGQQVTLRCSSQSGHNTVSWYQQALGQGPQFIFQYYREEENGRGNFPPRFSGLQFPNYSSELNVNALELDDSALYLCASSQAGVGTGELFFGEGSRLTVL.

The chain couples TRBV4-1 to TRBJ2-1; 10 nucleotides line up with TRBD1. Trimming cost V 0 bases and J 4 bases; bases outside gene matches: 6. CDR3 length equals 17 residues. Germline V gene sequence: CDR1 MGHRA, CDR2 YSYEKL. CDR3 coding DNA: TGCGCCAGCAGCCAAGAAGGGGGGACAGGGGTATACAATGAGCAGTTCTTC. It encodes CASSQEGGTGVYNEQFF.

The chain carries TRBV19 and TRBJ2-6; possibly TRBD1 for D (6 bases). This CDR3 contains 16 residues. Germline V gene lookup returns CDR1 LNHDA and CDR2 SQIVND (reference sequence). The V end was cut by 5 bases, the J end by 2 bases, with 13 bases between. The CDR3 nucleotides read TGTGCCAGTAGTTTCTCTTACAGGGCTGGGGCCAACGTCCTGACTTTC. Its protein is CASSFSYRAGANVLTF.

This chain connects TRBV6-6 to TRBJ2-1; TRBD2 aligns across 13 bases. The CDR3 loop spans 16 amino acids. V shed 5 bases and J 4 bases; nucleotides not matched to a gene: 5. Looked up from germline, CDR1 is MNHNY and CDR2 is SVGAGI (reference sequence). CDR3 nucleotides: TGTGCCAGCAGTCCCCGGGGACTAGCGGGATACAATGAGCAGTTCTTC. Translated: CASSPRGLAGYNEQFF.

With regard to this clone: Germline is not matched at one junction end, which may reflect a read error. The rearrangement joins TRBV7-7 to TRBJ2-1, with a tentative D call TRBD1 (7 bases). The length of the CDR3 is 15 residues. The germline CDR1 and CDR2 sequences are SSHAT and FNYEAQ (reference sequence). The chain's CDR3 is CASSLEGAGYNEQFF. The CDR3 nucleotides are TGTGCTAGCAGCTTGGAGGGGGCCGGCTACAATGAGCAGTTCTTC.

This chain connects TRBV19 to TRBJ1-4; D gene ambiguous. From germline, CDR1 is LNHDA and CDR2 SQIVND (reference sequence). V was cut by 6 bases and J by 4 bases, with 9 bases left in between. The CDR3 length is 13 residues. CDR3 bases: TGTGCCAGTAGGGGAGCGAGTAATGAAAAACTGTTTTTT. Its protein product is CASRGASNEKLFF. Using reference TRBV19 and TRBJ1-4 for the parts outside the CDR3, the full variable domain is DGGITQSPKYLFRKEGQNVTLSCEQNLNHDAMYWYRQDPGQGLRLIYYSQIVNDFQKGDIAEGYSVSREKKESFPLTVTSAQKNPTAFYLCASRGASNEKLFFGSGTQLSVL.

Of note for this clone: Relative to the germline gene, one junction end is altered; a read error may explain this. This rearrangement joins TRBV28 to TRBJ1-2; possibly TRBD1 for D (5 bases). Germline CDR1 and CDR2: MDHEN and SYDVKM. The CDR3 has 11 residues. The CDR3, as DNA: TGTGCCAGCAGTACGACACGGGGGAGACTCTTC. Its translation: CASSTTRGRLF.

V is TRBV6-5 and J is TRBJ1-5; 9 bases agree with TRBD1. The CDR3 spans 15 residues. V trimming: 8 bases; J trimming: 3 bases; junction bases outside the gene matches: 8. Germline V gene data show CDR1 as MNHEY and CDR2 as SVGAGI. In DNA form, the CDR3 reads TGTGCCAGCGAAAGGGACAGGGACCCCAATCAGCCCCAGCATTTT. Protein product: CASERDRDPNQPQHF.

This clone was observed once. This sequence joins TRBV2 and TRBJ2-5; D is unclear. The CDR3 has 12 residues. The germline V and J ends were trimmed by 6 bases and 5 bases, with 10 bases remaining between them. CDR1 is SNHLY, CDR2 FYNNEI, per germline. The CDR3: CASRVRRETQYF. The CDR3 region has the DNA TGTGCCAGCAGGGTTCGCAGGGAGACCCAGTACTTC.

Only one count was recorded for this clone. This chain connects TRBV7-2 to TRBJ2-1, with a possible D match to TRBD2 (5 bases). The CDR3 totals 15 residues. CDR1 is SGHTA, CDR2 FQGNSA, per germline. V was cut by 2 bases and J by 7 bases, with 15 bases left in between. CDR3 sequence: CASSLSSGPQNEQFF. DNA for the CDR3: TGTGCCAGCAGCTTATCGAGCGGACCGCAGAATGAGCAGTTCTTC.

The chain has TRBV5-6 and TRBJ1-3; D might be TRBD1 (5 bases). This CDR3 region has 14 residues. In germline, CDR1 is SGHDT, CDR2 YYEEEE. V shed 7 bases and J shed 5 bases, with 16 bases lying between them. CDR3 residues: CASVVGVGRNTIYF. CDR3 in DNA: TGTGCCAGCGTAGTGGGGGTCGGACGAAACACCATATATTTT.

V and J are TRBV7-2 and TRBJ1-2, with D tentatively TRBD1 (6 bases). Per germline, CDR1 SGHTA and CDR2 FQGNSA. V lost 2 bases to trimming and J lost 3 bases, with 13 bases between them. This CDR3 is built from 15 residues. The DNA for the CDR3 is TGTGCCAGCAGCTTAACGAGCGGACAGCACTATGGCTACACCTTC. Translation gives CASSLTSGQHYGYTF.

The CDR3 protein is CASSPGTSGRSSYEQYF. The CDR3 coding sequence is TGCGCCAGCAGCCCCGGGACTAGCGGGAGGTCCTCCTACGAGCAGTACTTC. J is TRBJ2-7 and V is TRBV5-1; 15 bases match TRBD2. CDR3 length equals 17 residues. Germline CDR1 and CDR2: SGHRS and YFSETQ. With V trimmed by 4 bases and J by 0 bases, 5 bases remained unmatched.

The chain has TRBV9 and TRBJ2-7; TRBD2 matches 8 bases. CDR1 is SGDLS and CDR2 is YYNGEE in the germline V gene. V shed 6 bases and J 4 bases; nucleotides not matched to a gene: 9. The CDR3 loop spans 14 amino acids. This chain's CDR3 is CASTPRSGSYEQYF. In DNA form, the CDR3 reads TGTGCCAGCACCCCCAGGAGCGGGAGTTACGAGCAGTACTTC.